The rows below give T cell receptor beta chains drawn from one sample of a study of OX40 agonist ivuxolimab in advanced cancers. The repertoire was sequenced with immunoSEQ multiplex PCR; TCRdb's copy has only in-frame clones and lacks some. The table lists about 17,000 clones, roughly two thirds of them singletons, with 24% in the top ten. The specimen comprised CD4+ or CD8+ T cells sorted from blood, sampled in a trial of the OX40 agonist ivuxolimab. Receptor source: an adult with an advanced solid tumor such as melanoma, head and neck, liver or kidney cancer. CDR3s include the opening cysteine and the closing phenylalanine or tryptophan. A D gene is named only where the DNA matches it firmly. Expanded clones are given a class, and other clones once, few, many or no size at all.

len	v_gene	d_gene	j_gene	abundance	CDR3aa	CDR3nt
14	TRBV5-5	NA	TRBJ1-2	NA	CASSLGQGFEGYTF	TGTGCCAGCAGCTTGGGGCAGGGGTTTGAAGGCTACACCTTC
17	TRBV19	NA	TRBJ1-4	NA	CASSTAWGPGRSEKLFF	TGTGCCAGTAGTACGGCTTGGGGTCCGGGTCGTTCTGAAAAACTGTTTTTT
14	TRBV30	NA	TRBJ2-7	NA	CAWSVGAGSNEQYF	TGTGCCTGGAGTGTAGGGGCGGGTAGTAACGAGCAGTACTTC
15	TRBV4-3	NA	TRBJ1-4	NA	CASSPRFVGNEKLFF	TGCGCCAGCAGCCCCCGTTTCGTGGGTAATGAAAAACTGTTTTTT
13	TRBV5-6	NA	TRBJ2-1	NA	CASSRGSLNEQFF	TGTGCCAGCAGCCGAGGTAGCCTGAATGAGCAGTTCTTC
14	TRBV29-1	NA	TRBJ2-7	NA	CSVEGTATSYEQYF	TGCAGCGTTGAAGGGACAGCAACTTCCTACGAGCAGTACTTC
15	TRBV9	NA	TRBJ1-5	NA	CASSRTGFSNQPQHF	TGTGCCAGCAGCCGAACAGGGTTTAGCAATCAGCCCCAGCATTTT
16	TRBV11-2	TRBD2	TRBJ2-2	few	CASSLVTSGVGGELFF	TGTGCCAGCAGCTTAGTGACTAGCGGGGTCGGCGGGGAGCTGTTTTTT
12	TRBV9	NA	TRBJ1-2	NA	CASSGQVPGYTF	TGTGCCAGCAGCGGACAGGTCCCTGGCTACACCTTC
14	TRBV5-6	NA	TRBJ1-1	NA	CASSQGGGNTEAFF	TGTGCCAGCAGCCAGGGAGGTGGGAACACTGAAGCTTTCTTT
11	TRBV29-1	NA	TRBJ2-5	NA	CSVTQQAAQYF	TGCAGCGTGACCCAACAGGCGGCCCAGTACTTC
12	TRBV29-1	NA	TRBJ1-3	few	CSVGDRGNTIYF	TGCAGCGTTGGTGACAGGGGAAACACCATATATTTT
16	TRBV9	NA	TRBJ1-1	NA	CASSVSGGRGFTEAFF	TGTGCCAGCAGCGTATCAGGAGGGCGGGGTTTCACTGAAGCTTTCTTT
16	TRBV29-1	TRBD2	TRBJ2-3	NA	CSVGPGLAGRTDTQYF	TGCAGCGTTGGCCCGGGACTAGCGGGGCGCACAGATACGCAGTATTTT
15	TRBV7-9	TRBD2	TRBJ2-7	NA	CASSREGMFSYEQYF	TGTGCCAGCAGCCGGGAGGGAATGTTCTCCTACGAGCAGTACTTC
16	TRBV19	NA	TRBJ2-5	NA	CASKASRGIFQETQYF	TGTGCCAGTAAGGCTAGCCGGGGTATTTTCCAAGAGACCCAGTACTTC
14	TRBV11-1	NA	TRBJ1-1	few	CASSPIGGGTEAFF	TGTGCCAGCAGCCCGATCGGGGGTGGCACTGAAGCTTTCTTT